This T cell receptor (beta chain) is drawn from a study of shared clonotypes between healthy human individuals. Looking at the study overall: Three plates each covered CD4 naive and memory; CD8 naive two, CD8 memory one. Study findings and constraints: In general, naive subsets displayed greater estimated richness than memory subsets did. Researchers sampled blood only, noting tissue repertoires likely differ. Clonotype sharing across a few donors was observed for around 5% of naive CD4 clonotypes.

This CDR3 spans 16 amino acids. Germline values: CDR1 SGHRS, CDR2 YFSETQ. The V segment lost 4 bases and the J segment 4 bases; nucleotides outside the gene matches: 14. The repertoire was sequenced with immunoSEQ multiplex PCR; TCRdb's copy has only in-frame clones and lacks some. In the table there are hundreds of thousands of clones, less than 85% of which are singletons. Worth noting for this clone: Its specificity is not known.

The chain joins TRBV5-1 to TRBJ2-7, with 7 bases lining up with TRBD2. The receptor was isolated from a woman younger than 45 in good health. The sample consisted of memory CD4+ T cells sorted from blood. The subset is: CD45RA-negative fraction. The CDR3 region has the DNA TGCGCCAGCAGCCGGTCGCAAGCGGGACCAATGTACGAGCAGTACTTC. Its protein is CASSRSQAGPMYEQYF. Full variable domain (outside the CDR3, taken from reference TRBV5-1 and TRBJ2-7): KAGVTQTPRYLIKTRGQQVTLSCSPISGHRSVSWYQQTPGQGLQFLFEYFSETQRNKGNFPGRFSGRQFSNSRSEMNVSTLELGDSALYLCASSRSQAGPMYEQYFGPGTRLTVT.